The text below deals with one T cell receptor beta chain. No antigen is known for it. This sample was taken from a study of shared clonotypes between healthy human individuals. Study-wide background: Per-donor plates numbered three CD4 naive, three CD4 memory, two CD8 naive and one CD8 memory.

CDR1 and CDR2 (germline): MNHEY, SVGAGI. The CDR3 runs 13 residues. The germline V and J ends were trimmed by 4 bases and 9 bases, with 13 bases remaining between them. Some clones are missing from TCRdb's copy, which holds only in-frame ones; the method was immunoSEQ multiplex PCR. The sample has millions of clones; less than 95% are singletons. Study findings and constraints: Generation of non-shared clonotypes was less probable than generation of clonotypes shared by all four donors.

Selected positively for CCR7 and CD45RO-negative, naive CD8 cells excluded terminally differentiated effector memory CD45RA+ cells. Study donors comprised healthy, HIV-negative adults devoid of recent acute infection or vaccination. Sequenced material: naive CD8+ T cells sorted from blood. The genes are TRBV6-5 and TRBJ2-1; D remains unclear. This clonotype was obtained from a man in his late teens or twenties in good health. The CDR3 region is CASSWSTGFEQFF. The DNA of the CDR3 is TGTGCCAGCAGTTGGTCAACTGGTTTTGAGCAGTTCTTC.